This is a list of T cell receptor beta chains from one sample in a study of blood T cell repertoires in COVID-19. The table came from immunoSEQ multiplex PCR; TCRdb's copy has only in-frame clones and leaves some out. Among 200,000 to 250,000 clones listed, 85% to 90% were seen once. Sequenced material: peripheral blood. These receptors all come from a woman aged 45 to 65 with COVID-19, enrolled during active disease. Both conserved end residues are part of each CDR3. A D gene is named only where the DNA matches it firmly. Clone sizes are given selectively: once, few, many, or a class where the clone is expanded.

>TRBJ1-2|once|TRBV5-1|NA
TGCGCCAGCAAGGGAGGCCCTCCGGGCTACACCTTC
CASKGGPPGYTF
>TRBJ2-5|NA|TRBV10-2|NA
TGCGCCAGCAGTGAAGCGGTGGTGACCCAGTACTTC
CASSEAVVTQYF
>TRBJ2-3|NA|TRBV27|NA
TGTGCCAGCAGCCCGCCGGAGGGACCGCAGTATTTT
CASSPPEGPQYF
>TRBJ2-3|NA|TRBV24-1|TRBD2
TGTGCCGTAGCGGGCCTATTGGGGACAGATACGCAGTATTTT
CAVAGLLGTDTQYF
>TRBJ2-7|NA|TRBV11-3|NA
TGTGCCAGCAGCTTCCTGGGCCTCGAGCAGTACTTC
CASSFLGLEQYF
>TRBJ1-2|NA|TRBV3-1/TRBV3-2|TRBD1
TGTGCCAGCAGCCAAGATAGGACAGGGCAGGGCTACACCTTC
CASSQDRTGQGYTF
>TRBJ1-4|NA|TRBV12-3/TRBV12-4|NA
TGTGCCAGCAGTTGGGCCCTTAATGAAAAACTGTTTTTT
CASSWALNEKLFF
>TRBJ2-2|NA|TRBV27|TRBD2
TGTGCCAGCACGACTAGCGGGGTCCAAGGGGAGCTGTTTTTT
CASTTSGVQGELFF
>TRBJ2-1|NA|TRBV9|TRBD2
TGTGCCAGCAGCGTAGCTAGTGGGGGAGGGACTGAGCAGTTCTTC
CASSVASGGGTEQFF
>TRBJ1-5|NA|TRBV5-6|NA
TGTGCCAGCAGCTTGGGTATAACAGCTAATCAGCCCCAGCATTTT
CASSLGITANQPQHF
>TRBJ2-2|NA|TRBV19|TRBD2
TGTGCCAGTATCCCGACTAGCGGGGGACCCCGCGCCGGGGAGCTGTTTTTT
CASIPTSGGPRAGELFF
>TRBJ2-3|NA|TRBV11-3|TRBD2
TGTGCCAGCAGCCCTGCTAGCGGGGGGGCCGGAGATACGCAGTATTTT
CASSPASGGAGDTQYF
>TRBJ1-4|NA|TRBV7-2|NA
TGTGCCAGCAGCTCGTTAGAGGCGGTTCCGTTAACTAATGAAAAACTGTTTTTT
CASSSLEAVPLTNEKLFF
>TRBJ1-3|few|TRBV6-1|TRBD1
TGTGCCAGCAGTGAAGCTAACAGGGGTAGAAACACCATATATTTT
CASSEANRGRNTIYF
>TRBJ2-5|NA|TRBV15|NA
TGTGCCACCAGCAGAGACGATACAGCAGAGACCCAGTACTTC
CATSRDDTAETQYF
>TRBJ2-5|NA|TRBV27|NA
TGTGCCAGCAGTTACCTCGGGGGGCCGCGCGAGACCCAGTACTTC
CASSYLGGPRETQYF
>TRBJ1-2|NA|TRBV3-1/TRBV3-2|NA
TGTGCCAGCAGCCAACCTACCCTCTATGGCTACACCTTC
CASSQPTLYGYTF
>TRBJ2-7|NA|TRBV9|TRBD1
TGTGCCAGCAGCGTAGGGACAGGGGGAACCTACGAGCAGTACTTC
CASSVGTGGTYEQYF
>TRBJ2-3|once|TRBV4-3|TRBD1
TGCGCCAGCAGCCAATCGGTACAGACAGGGAGCAGTCCAGATACGCAGTATTTT
CASSQSVQTGSSPDTQYF
>TRBJ2-1|NA|TRBV5-1|NA
TGCGCCAGCAGCCCGTCCCGGGACTGGAATGAGCAGTTCTTC
CASSPSRDWNEQFF
>TRBJ2-3|NA|TRBV27|NA
TGTGCCAGCAGTTTATCCAGTCGGCGAGGTAGCGGCCCCACAGATACGCAGTATTTT
CASSLSSRRGSGPTDTQYF
>TRBJ2-4|few|TRBV27|NA
TGTGCCAGCAGTCCCAGGAGAGGAAGGGGGATTGGGGGCATTCAGTACTTC
CASSPRRGRGIGGIQYF
>TRBJ2-5|NA|TRBV28|NA
TGTGCCAGCAGACCGCGACAGCCTTACCAAGAGACCCAGTACTTC
CASRPRQPYQETQYF
>TRBJ2-3|NA|TRBV27|TRBD2
TGTGCCAGCAGTCCTCTAGCGGGGGTAGGCGCAGATACGCAGTATTTT
CASSPLAGVGADTQYF
>TRBJ2-2|NA|TRBV4-1|TRBD1
TGCGCCAGCAGCTCGTACTTGGGACAGCCCAACACCGGGGAGCTGTTTTTT
CASSSYLGQPNTGELFF
>TRBJ2-2|once|TRBV3-1/TRBV3-2|NA
TGTGCCAGCAGCCAAGACCCGGGGAAGGCCGGGGAGCTGTTTTTT
CASSQDPGKAGELFF
>TRBJ2-1|NA|TRBV6-2/TRBV6-3|NA
TGTGCCAGCAGTTACTTCCCCAGAGTGACGGGGGAATACAATGAGCAGTTCTTC
CASSYFPRVTGEYNEQFF
>TRBJ2-5|NA|TRBV7-6|TRBD2
TGTGCCAGCAGCCCCGCCGGGGGGGGGCGAGAGACCCAGTACTTC
CASSPAGGGRETQYF
>TRBJ2-2|NA|TRBV11-2|NA
TGTGCCAGCAGCTTATTAAGGGACACGAACACCGGGGAGCTGTTTTTT
CASSLLRDTNTGELFF
>TRBJ1-5|NA|TRBV19|NA
TGTGCCAGTAACACCTGGGGGCCCTTGGGTACAGCCAATCAGCCCCAGCATTTT
CASNTWGPLGTANQPQHF
>TRBJ2-1|NA|TRBV7-6|TRBD2
TGTGCCAGCAGCCCCACTCCGGGGCGGGGGTCCAATGAGCAGTTCTTC
CASSPTPGRGSNEQFF
>TRBJ2-2|NA|TRBV29-1|NA
TGCAGCGTTGGGGGCCGGGAGCACACCGGGGAGCTGTTTTTT
CSVGGREHTGELFF
>TRBJ1-4|many|TRBV21-1|NA
TGTGCCAGCAGCAAAGGTTCAGTGGTGGGCCAGGGAAAATTGTGTTGCACTAATGAAAAACTGTTTTTT
CASSKGSVVGQGKLCCTNEKLFF
>TRBJ1-2|NA|TRBV29-1|NA
TGCAGCGTCCCCCGTGGGGTGGGAGGCTATGGCTACACCTTC
CSVPRGVGGYGYTF
>TRBJ2-7|few|TRBV4-1|NA
TGCGCCAGCAGCCTGGGCCAGGGGTACGAGCAGTACTTC
CASSLGQGYEQYF
>TRBJ1-1|NA|TRBV13|NA
TGTGCCAGCAGCTTAGGCTCGAACACTGAAGCTTTCTTT
CASSLGSNTEAFF
>TRBJ2-2|NA|TRBV3-1/TRBV3-2|TRBD1
TGTGCCAGCAGCCAACAGGGGGCCAACACCGGGGAGCTGTTTTTT
CASSQQGANTGELFF
>TRBJ2-5|NA|TRBV13|NA
TGTGCCAGCAGCGGGGCGCTTCCAATGGAGACCCAGTACTTC
CASSGALPMETQYF
>TRBJ1-5|NA|TRBV28|TRBD1
TGTGCCAGCATAGAGGGGGCACAGCCTTATAGCAATCAGCCCCAGCATTTT
CASIEGAQPYSNQPQHF
>TRBJ1-2|NA|TRBV2|NA
TGTGCCAGCAGTGGGGCGGAGGGGCGGTACTATGGCTACACCTTC
CASSGAEGRYYGYTF
>TRBJ2-1|once|TRBV2|TRBD1
TGTGCCAGCACAAAAGGACAGGGTTACAATGAGCAGTTCTTC
CASTKGQGYNEQFF
>TRBJ2-7|NA|TRBV5-1|TRBD1
TGCGCCAGCAGCTTGGGGACAGGGGGTACCTACGAGCAGTACTTC
CASSLGTGGTYEQYF
>TRBJ2-3|NA|TRBV27|NA
TGTGCCAGCAGTCCTATCTCCACAGATACGCAGTATTTT
CASSPISTDTQYF
>TRBJ2-3|NA|TRBV5-6|TRBD1
TGTGCCAGCAGCTTTGGGACAGTCCGAATCACAGATACGCAGTATTTT
CASSFGTVRITDTQYF
>TRBJ1-3|NA|TRBV5-1|NA
TGCGCCAGCAGGGGGGCAGACTCTGGAAACACCATATATTTT
CASRGADSGNTIYF
>TRBJ1-4|many|TRBV7-9|NA
TGTGCCAGCAGCCCCCCCGGAGAAGAAAAACTGTTTTTT
CASSPPGEEKLFF
>TRBJ2-1|NA|TRBV5-1|TRBD1
TGCGCCAGCAGCTTGGGAGGCAGGGGGACCTACAATGAGCAGTTCTTC
CASSLGGRGTYNEQFF
>TRBJ2-3|NA|TRBV11-2|TRBD2
TGTGCCAGCAGCTTAGGGCGCGGCGGGGGGGGCACAGATACGCAGTATTTT
CASSLGRGGGGTDTQYF
>TRBJ2-1|NA|TRBV6-6|NA
TGTGCCAGCAGTTACTCAAGTAAAATTGGGAGTGAGCAGTTCTTC
CASSYSSKIGSEQFF